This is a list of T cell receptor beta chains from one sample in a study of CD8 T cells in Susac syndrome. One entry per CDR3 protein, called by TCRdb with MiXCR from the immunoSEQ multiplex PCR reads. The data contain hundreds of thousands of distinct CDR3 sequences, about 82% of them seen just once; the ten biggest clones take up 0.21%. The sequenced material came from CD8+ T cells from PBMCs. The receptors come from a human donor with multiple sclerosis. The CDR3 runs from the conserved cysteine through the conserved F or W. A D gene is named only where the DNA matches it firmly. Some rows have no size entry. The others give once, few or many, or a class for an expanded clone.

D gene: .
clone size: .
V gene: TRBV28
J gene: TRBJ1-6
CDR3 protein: CASSPSDSGRSPLHF
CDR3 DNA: TGTGCCAGCAGTCCCTCAGACAGCGGAAGATCACCCCTCCACTTT

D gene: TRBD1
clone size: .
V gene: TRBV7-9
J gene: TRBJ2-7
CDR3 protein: CASRNDRDEQYF
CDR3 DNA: TGTGCCAGCAGAAACGACAGGGACGAGCAGTACTTC

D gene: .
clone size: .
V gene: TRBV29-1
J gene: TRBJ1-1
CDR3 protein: CSVQGGGNTEAFF
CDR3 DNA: TGCAGCGTTCAAGGGGGGGGTAACACTGAAGCTTTCTTT

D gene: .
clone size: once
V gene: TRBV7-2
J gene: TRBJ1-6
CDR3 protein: CATQADGGSPLHF
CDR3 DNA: TGTGCCACCCAAGCCGACGGAGGCTCACCCCTCCACTTT

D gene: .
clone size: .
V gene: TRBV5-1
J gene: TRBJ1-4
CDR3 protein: CASSPVPGSWRRKLFF
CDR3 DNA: TGCGCCAGCAGTCCCGTTCCCGGGTCCTGGAGGAGAAAACTGTTTTTT

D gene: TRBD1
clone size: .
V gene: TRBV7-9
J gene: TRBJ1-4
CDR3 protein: CASSPPGQGGEKLFF
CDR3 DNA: TGTGCCAGCAGCCCACCGGGACAGGGCGGTGAAAAACTGTTTTTT

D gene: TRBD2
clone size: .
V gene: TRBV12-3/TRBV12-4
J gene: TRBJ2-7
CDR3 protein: CASTLAGGIRSYEQYF
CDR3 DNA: TGTGCCAGCACCTTAGCGGGGGGTATCCGCTCCTACGAGCAGTACTTC

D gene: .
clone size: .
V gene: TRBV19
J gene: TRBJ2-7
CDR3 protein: CASSPSFYSGSYEQYF
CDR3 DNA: TGTGCCAGTAGTCCCTCTTTTTATTCTGGCTCCTACGAGCAGTACTTC

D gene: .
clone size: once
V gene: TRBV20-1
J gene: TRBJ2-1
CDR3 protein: CSARDPNRDSYNEQFF
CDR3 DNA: TGCAGTGCTAGAGATCCAAATAGAGATAGCTACAATGAGCAGTTCTTC

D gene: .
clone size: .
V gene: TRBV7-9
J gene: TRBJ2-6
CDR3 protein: CASSLVTGQGNSGANVLTF
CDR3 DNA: TGTGCCAGCAGCTTAGTCACAGGCCAGGGAAACTCTGGGGCCAACGTCCTGACTTTC

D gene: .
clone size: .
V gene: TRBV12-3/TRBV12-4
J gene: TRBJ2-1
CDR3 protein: CASSLSGTDHEQFF
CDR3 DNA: TGTGCCAGCAGTTTGTCCGGGACTGACCATGAGCAGTTCTTC

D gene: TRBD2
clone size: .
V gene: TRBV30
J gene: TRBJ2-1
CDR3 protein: CAWNQGLAITYNEQFF
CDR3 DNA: TGTGCCTGGAACCAAGGACTAGCGATAACCTACAATGAGCAGTTCTTC

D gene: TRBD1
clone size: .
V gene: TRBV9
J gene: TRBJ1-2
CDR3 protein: CASSVEMEDRVDGYTF
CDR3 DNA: TGTGCCAGCAGCGTAGAGATGGAGGACAGGGTGGATGGCTACACCTTC

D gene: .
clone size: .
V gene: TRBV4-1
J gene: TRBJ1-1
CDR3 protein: CASRERTSMNTEAFF
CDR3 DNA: TGCGCCAGCAGGGAAAGAACCAGCATGAACACTGAAGCTTTCTTT

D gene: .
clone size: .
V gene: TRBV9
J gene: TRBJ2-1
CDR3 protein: CASSVQQGPAKGSSDEQFF
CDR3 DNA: TGTGCCAGCAGCGTCCAGCAGGGACCGGCCAAGGGGTCAAGCGATGAGCAGTTCTTC

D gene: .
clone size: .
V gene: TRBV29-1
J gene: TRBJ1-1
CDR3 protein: CSVPPKVGVNTEAFF
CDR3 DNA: TGCAGCGTCCCCCCCAAGGTCGGAGTGAACACTGAAGCTTTCTTT

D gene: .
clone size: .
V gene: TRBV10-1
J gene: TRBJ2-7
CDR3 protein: CAPAVYSWFETYEQYF
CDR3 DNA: TGCGCCCCAGCAGTGTACAGCTGGTTTGAAACCTACGAGCAGTACTTC

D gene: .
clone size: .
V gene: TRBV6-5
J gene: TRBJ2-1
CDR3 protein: CASSLGKHNEQFF
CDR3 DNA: TGTGCCAGCAGTCTCGGGAAACACAATGAGCAGTTCTTC

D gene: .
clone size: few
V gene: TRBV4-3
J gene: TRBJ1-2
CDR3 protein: CASSQVGGDFQGYYGYTF
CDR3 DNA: TGCGCCAGCAGCCAAGTTGGGGGGGACTTTCAGGGTTACTATGGCTACACCTTC

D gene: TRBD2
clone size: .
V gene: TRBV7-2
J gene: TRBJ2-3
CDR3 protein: CASSPRLAGYSTDTQYF
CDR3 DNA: TGTGCCAGCAGCCCTAGACTAGCGGGATATAGCACAGATACGCAGTATTTT

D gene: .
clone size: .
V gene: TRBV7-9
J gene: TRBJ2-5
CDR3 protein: CASSPGLQETQYF
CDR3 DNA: TGTGCCAGCAGCCCTGGACTACAAGAGACCCAGTACTTC

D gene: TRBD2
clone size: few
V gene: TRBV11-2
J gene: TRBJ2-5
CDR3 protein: CASSSLAGYQETQYF
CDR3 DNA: TGTGCCAGCAGCTCGTTAGCGGGCTACCAAGAGACCCAGTACTTC

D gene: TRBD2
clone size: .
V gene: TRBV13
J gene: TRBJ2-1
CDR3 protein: CASSLVLAGVTYNEQFF
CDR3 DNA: TGTGCCAGCAGCTTAGTCCTAGCGGGGGTTACCTACAATGAGCAGTTCTTC

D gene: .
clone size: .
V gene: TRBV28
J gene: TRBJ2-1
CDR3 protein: CASSPTPRGEQFF
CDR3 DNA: TGTGCCAGCAGTCCCACCCCTAGGGGTGAGCAGTTCTTC

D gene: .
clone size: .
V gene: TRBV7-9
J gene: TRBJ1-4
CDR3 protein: CASSARQGGSEKLFF
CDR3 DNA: TGTGCCAGCAGCGCCCGGCAAGGCGGCAGTGAAAAACTGTTTTTT

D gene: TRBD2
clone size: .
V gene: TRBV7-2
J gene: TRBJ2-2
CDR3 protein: CASSPGVGLAGTGELFF
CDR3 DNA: TGTGCCAGCAGCCCAGGAGTCGGACTAGCGGGAACCGGGGAGCTGTTTTTT

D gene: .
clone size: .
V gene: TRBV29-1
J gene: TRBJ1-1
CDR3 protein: CSVGTMAEAFF
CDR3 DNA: TGCAGCGTTGGGACAATGGCTGAAGCTTTCTTT